This T cell receptor (beta chain) came from a study of T cell responses to AZD1222 COVID-19 vaccine. Germline-derived CDR1 and CDR2 are SNHLY and FYNNEI. This CDR3 has 14 amino acids. The V and J ends lost 5 bases and 0 bases respectively, with 8 bases between them. The data were produced by immunoSEQ multiplex PCR, yet TCRdb's version contains in-frame clones alone and is incomplete. The table includes about 150,000 clones, approximately 92% detected once. The sequence was collected from an adult who received the AZD1222 COVID-19 vaccine. Sequencing used peripheral blood, obtained 28 days after the second AZD1222 dose. The rearrangement joins TRBV2 to TRBJ1-5; unclear D gene. The CDR3 bases are TGTGCCAGCAGTCGACCCTATAGCAATCAGCCCCAGCATTTT. Amino acid sequence: CASSRPYSNQPQHF. Filled out from reference TRBV2 and TRBJ1-5, the complete variable domain reads EPEVTQTPSHQVTQMGQEVILRCVPISNHLYFYWYRQILGQKVEFLVSFYNNEISEKSEIFDDQFSVERPDGSNFTLKIRSTKLEDSAMYFCASSRPYSNQPQHFGDGTRLSIL.